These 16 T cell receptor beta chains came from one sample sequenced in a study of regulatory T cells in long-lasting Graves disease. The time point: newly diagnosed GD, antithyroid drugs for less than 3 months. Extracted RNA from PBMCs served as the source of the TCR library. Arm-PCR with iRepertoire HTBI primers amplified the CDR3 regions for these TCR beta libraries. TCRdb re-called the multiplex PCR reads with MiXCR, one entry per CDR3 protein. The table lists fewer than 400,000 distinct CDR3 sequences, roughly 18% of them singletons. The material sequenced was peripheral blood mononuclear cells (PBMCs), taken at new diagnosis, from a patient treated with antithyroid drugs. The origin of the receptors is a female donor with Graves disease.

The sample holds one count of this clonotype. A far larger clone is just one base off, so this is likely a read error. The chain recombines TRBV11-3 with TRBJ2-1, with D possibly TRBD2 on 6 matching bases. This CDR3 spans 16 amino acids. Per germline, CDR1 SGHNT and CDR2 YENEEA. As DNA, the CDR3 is TGTGCCAGCAGCTCGCTATCCGCGGGAACCGGGGATGAGCAGCTCTTC. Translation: CASSSLSAGTGDEQLF.

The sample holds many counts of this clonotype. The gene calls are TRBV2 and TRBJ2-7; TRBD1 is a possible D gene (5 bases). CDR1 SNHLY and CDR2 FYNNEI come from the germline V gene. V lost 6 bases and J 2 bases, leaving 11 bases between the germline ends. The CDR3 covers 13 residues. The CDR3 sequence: CASRDPGTYEQYF. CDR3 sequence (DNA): TGTGCCAGCAGGGACCCAGGGACCTACGAGCAGTACTTC.

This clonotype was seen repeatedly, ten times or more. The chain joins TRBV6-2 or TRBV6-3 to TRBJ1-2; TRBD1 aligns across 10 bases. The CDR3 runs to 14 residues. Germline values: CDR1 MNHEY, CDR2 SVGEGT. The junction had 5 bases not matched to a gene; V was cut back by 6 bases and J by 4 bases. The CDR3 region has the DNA TGTGCCAGCAGGGGGACAGGGGCGACCTATGGCTACACCTTC. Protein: CASRGTGATYGYTF.

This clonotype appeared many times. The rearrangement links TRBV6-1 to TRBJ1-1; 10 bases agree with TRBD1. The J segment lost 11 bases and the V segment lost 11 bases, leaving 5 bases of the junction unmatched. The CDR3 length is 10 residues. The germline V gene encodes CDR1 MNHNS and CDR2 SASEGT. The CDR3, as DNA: TGTGCCGGGGGGACAGGGGTGGCTTTCTTT. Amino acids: CAGGTGVAFF.

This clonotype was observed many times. The CDR3 reads CASSSTADSLYEQYF. CDR3 DNA sequence: TGTGCCAGCAGCTCCACCGCCGACAGCCTATACGAGCAGTACTTC. The chain carries TRBV13 and TRBJ2-7; D might be TRBD1 (5 bases). Germline CDR1 reads PRHDT; CDR2 reads FYEKMQ (reference sequence). The CDR3 length is 15 residues. Between the trimmed V and J ends, which lost 4 bases and 4 bases, there was a span of 17 bases.

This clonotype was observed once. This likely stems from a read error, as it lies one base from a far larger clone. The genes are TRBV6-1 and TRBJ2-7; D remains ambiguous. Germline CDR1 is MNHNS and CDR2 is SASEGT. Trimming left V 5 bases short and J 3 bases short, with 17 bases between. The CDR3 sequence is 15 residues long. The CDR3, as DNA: TGTGCCAGCAGTTACACCCTTGGACCAGACTACGAGCAGTACTTC. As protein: CASSYTLGPDYEQYF.

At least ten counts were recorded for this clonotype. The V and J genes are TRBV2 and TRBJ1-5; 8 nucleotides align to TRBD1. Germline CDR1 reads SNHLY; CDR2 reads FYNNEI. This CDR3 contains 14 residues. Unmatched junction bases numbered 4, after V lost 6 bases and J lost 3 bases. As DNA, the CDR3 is TGTGCCAGCAGAAGGACAGGGAACAATCAGCCCCAGCATTTT. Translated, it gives CASRRTGNNQPQHF.

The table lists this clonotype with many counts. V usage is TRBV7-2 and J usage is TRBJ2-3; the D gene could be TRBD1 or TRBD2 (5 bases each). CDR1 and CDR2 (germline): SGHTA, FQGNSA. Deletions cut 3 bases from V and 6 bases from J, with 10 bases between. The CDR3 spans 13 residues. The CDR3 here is CASSLGVRDTQYF. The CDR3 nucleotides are TGTGCCAGCAGCTTGGGGGTCAGGGATACGCAGTATTTT. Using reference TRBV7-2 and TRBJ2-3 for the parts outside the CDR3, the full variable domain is GAGVSQSPSNKVTEKGKDVELRCDPISGHTALYWYRQSLGQGLEFLIYFQGNSAPDKSGLPSDRFSAERTGGSVSTLTIQRTQQEDSAVYLCASSLGVRDTQYFGPGTRLTVL.

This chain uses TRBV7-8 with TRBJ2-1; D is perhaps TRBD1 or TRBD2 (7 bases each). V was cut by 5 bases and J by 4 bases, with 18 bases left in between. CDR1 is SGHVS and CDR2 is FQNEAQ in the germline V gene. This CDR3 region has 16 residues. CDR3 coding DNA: TGTGCCAGCAGCACCGACAGGGAGGGGGATTACAATGAGCAGTTCTTC. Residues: CASSTDREGDYNEQFF.

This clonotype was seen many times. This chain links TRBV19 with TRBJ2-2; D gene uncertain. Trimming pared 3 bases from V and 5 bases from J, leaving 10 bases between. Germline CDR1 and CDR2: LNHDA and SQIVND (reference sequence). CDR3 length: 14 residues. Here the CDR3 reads CASSISGWTGELFF. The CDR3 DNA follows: TGTGCCAGTAGTATCTCCGGTTGGACCGGGGAGCTGTTTTTT.

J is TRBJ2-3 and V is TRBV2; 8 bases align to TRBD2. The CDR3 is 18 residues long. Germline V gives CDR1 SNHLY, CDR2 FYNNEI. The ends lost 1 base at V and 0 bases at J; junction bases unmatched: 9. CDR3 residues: CASSEDRAGVRSTDTQYF. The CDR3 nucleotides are TGTGCCAGCAGTGAAGATCGAGCGGGGGTGCGCAGCACAGATACGCAGTATTTT.

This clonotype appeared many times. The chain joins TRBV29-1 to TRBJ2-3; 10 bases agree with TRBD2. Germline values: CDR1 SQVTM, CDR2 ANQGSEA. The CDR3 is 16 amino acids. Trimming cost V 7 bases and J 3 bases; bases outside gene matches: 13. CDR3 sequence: CSAAGPTSGDTDTQYF. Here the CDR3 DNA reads TGCAGCGCTGCGGGACCTACTAGCGGGGATACAGATACGCAGTATTTT.

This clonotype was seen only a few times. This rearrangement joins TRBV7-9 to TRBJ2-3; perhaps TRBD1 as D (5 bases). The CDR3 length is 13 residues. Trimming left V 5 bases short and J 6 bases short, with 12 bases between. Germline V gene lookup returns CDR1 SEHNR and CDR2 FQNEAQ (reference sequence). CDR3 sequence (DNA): TGTGCCAGCAGCCGGGCAGGGTCGGATACGCAGTATTTT. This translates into CASSRAGSDTQYF.

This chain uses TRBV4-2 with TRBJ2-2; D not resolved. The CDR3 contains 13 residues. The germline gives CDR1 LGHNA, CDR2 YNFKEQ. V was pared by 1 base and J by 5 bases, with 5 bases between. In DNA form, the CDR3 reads TGTGCCAGCAGCCAAGCGCAGACCGGGGAGCTGTTTTTT. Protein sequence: CASSQAQTGELFF.

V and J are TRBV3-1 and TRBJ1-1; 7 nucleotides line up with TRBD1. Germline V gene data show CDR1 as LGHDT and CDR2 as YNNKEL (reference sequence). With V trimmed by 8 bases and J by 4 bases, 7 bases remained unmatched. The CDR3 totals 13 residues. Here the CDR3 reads CASGRQGGTEAFF. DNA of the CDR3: TGTGCCAGCGGTCGTCAGGGGGGCACTGAAGCTTTCTTT.

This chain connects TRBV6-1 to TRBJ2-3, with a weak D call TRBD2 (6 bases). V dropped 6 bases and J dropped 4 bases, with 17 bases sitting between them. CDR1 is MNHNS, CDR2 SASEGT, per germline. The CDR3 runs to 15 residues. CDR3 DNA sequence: TGTGCCAGCAGATCCGGGGGTTCTGGCGCAGATACGCAGTATTTT. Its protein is CASRSGGSGADTQYF.